The clone carrying this T cell receptor (beta chain) came up a few times. Its target is unknown. CDR3 length equals 15 residues. V shed 2 bases, J shed 7 bases, and the junction held 10 bases outside the gene matches. Germline V CDR1 and CDR2: SGHRS, YFSETQ. The data stem from a study of blood T cells in healthy people across ages. A second about 7 to 11 cycle PCR used barcoded and J-beta primers. TCRdb ran MiXCR on the 5' RACE reads and lists one entry per CDR3 protein. The profile shows about 930,000 distinct CDR3 sequences, about 28% of them singletons. General study points: There were more naive CD4+ cells and higher diversity in long-lived donors than in aged donors.

Another study also made use of these data, one on T cells of mothers and their children.

This chain joins TRBV5-1 and TRBJ1-1; 8 bases map to TRBD1. The material sequenced was blood. This receptor was obtained from a woman aged 40 to 50 in good health. In nucleotides, the CDR3 is TGCGCCAGCAGCTTAGGACAGGGTACCTCCCTTGAAGCTTTCTTT. Protein: CASSLGQGTSLEAFF.